The T cell receptor (beta chain) described here comes from a study of T cell clusters in autoimmune cytopenias. Study results and limitations: Clustering suggested that physiological T cell clusters were missing in primary autoimmune cytopenia patients.

Looked up from germline, CDR1 is SGHTA and CDR2 is FQGNSA. The CDR3 has 16 amino acids. TRB amplification used around 260 ng of peripheral blood genomic DNA. One tube held mixed TRB-A and TRB-B primer pools for touch-down PCR. From the multiplex PCR reads, TCRdb lists one entry per CDR3 protein and no DNA. The sample includes under 4,500 distinct CDR3 sequences. This clonotype is classed as medium-sized (0.01 to 0.1%) by frequency. Its target is unknown. This receptor was obtained from a human donor with an autoimmune cytopenia, with autoimmune hepatitis or in good health (not recorded which). Sequencing was done on a sample of peripheral blood. The V call is TRBV7-2, the J call TRBJ2-2; TCRdb indicates TRBD2, and absent DNA this call remains unverified. CDR3 amino acids: CASSPTSGTNTGELFF.